Shown below are 29 T cell receptor beta chains from a single sample sequenced in a study of vaccination effects on CD4 cells after COVID-19 (dated by TCRdb to 2022 to 2024). Library prep was done by the immunoSEQ multiplex PCR assay. The table comes from immuneACCESS by way of TCRdb, which keeps in-frame sequences with V and J called. Part of the clones is missing from these tables; in studies checked, under half for an unresolved V gene and the rest for unknown reasons. Counted in this sample were some 30,000 clones; 83% of them appeared once. The top ten constitute roughly 1.4% of the sample. No cognate antigen is known for these TCRs. To identify antigen-specific CD4+ T cell clonotypes by their expansion, the ViraFEST assay first stimulated PBMC with viral peptide pools and then applied TCR sequencing. After about 10 days of culture, CD4+ T cells were isolated with the EasySep CD4+ T cell isolation kit. Two doses of either the BNT162b2 or the mRNA-1273 mRNA SARS-CoV-2 vaccine were administered to participants.

Sample: CD4+ T cells from PBMCs cultured with HCoV-NL63 spike peptides, taken after COVID-19 vaccination. What the cell subset or site label conveys for this sample: HCoV-NL63 spike overlapping peptide pool stimulation. The source of these receptors is a human donor who received a COVID-19 vaccine. Some clones in this sample may be carry-over from other donors' samples.

The CDR3: CARSRGCQETQYF. The CDR3 DNA reads as TGTGCCAGAAGCCGCGGGTGCCAAGAGACCCAGTACTTC. The chain couples TRBV7-5 to TRBJ2-5; the table names TRBD2, a call not compared with the DNA. TRBV7-5 is termed a pseudogene. This CDR3 is built from 13 residues.

The chain has TRBV15 and TRBJ2-7; D ambiguous. Germline assignment: CDR1 LNHNV and CDR2 YYDKDF (reference sequence). The CDR3 contains 13 residues. Trimming stripped 0 bases from V and 2 bases from J, with 5 bases between. The CDR3 nucleotides are TGTGCCACCAGCAGAGACATTACCTACGAGCAGTACGTC. It yields the protein CATSRDITYEQYV.

The chain carries TRBV19 and TRBJ2-3; 9 bases line up with TRBD2. With V trimmed by 5 bases and J by 4 bases, 16 bases remained unmatched. CDR1 LNHDA and CDR2 SQIVND come from the germline V gene (reference sequence). This CDR3 is 18 amino acids long. For the CDR3, the DNA is TGTGCCAGTAGTTTAAGGGCGGGAATAGCGGGGGTATCAGATACGCAGTATTTT. Residues: CASSLRAGIAGVSDTQYF. Variable domain in full (rest from reference TRBV19 and TRBJ2-3): DGGITQSPKYLFRKEGQNVTLSCEQNLNHDAMYWYRQDPGQGLRLIYYSQIVNDFQKGDIAEGYSVSREKKESFPLTVTSAQKNPTAFYLCASSLRAGIAGVSDTQYFGPGTRLTVL.

The chain combines TRBV4-1 with TRBJ1-2; D remains ambiguous. The V end was cut by 0 bases, the J end by 2 bases, with 10 bases between. CDR3 length equals 15 residues. The germline V gene has CDR1 MGHRA and CDR2 YSYEKL. This CDR3 reads CASSQEVASNYGYTF. In nucleotides, the CDR3 is TGCGCCAGCAGCCAAGAGGTCGCGTCAAACTATGGCTACACCTTC.

J is TRBJ1-1 and V is TRBV28; D gene uncertain. CDR3 length: 14 amino acids. Germline assignment: CDR1 MDHEN and CDR2 SYDVKM. Trimming cost V 7 bases and J 0 bases, with 12 bases left between them. DNA of the CDR3: TGTGCCAGCATTCAATGGCAGTTGAACACTGAAGCTTTCTTT. Translating it yields CASIQWQLNTEAFF.

This clone was recorded only once. V and J are TRBV19 and TRBJ2-1, with a weak D call TRBD1 (6 bases). V gave up 9 bases and J gave up 8 bases, with 23 bases separating them. Germline CDR1 and CDR2: LNHDA and SQIVND (reference sequence). The CDR3 is 15 residues long. This chain's CDR3 is CASSLRGESGDEQFF. The CDR3 coding sequence is TGTGCCAGCAGCCTCAGGGGAGAATCAGGGGATGAGCAGTTCTTC.

CDR3 in DNA: TGTGCCAGCATTCAATATCATGGGAACACTGAAGCTTTCTTT. It is translated as CASIQYHGNTEAFF. The V gene is TRBV27, the J gene TRBJ1-1; the D is unclear. The CDR3 runs 14 residues. Germline assignment: CDR1 MNHEY and CDR2 SMNVEV (reference sequence). The V end lost 7 bases, the J end lost 1 base, and 13 bases lay between the germline ends.

The chain has TRBV6-5 and TRBJ1-1, with TRBD1 identical over 9 bases. The junction had 6 bases not matched to a gene; V was cut back by 6 bases and J by 4 bases. The germline CDR1 and CDR2 sequences are MNHEY and SVGAGI. The CDR3 runs 14 residues. This CDR3 reads CASSWDRDATEAFF. CDR3 sequence (DNA): TGTGCCAGCAGCTGGGACAGGGATGCCACTGAAGCTTTCTTT.

The sample holds a few counts of this clone. The rearrangement joins TRBV10-3 to TRBJ2-2, with 8 bases aligning to TRBD1. Germline lookup yields CDR1 ENHRY and CDR2 SYGVKD. The ends lost 6 bases at V and 6 bases at J; junction bases unmatched: 3. This CDR3 spans 13 amino acids. The CDR3 spells CAIRDREPGELFF. CDR3 coding DNA: TGTGCCATCAGGGACAGGGAGCCCGGGGAGCTGTTTTTT.

The chain couples TRBV3-1 (or the pseudogene TRBV3-2) to TRBJ2-6; the D is unclear. The V gene's germline CDR1 is LGHDT and CDR2 YNNKEL (reference sequence). Trimming took 0 bases from V and 0 from J, leaving 6 bases between them. CDR3 size: 16 residues. CDR3 DNA: TGTGCCAGCAGCCAAGACAGGTCCTCTGGGGCCAACGTCCTGACTTTC. Amino acids: CASSQDRSSGANVLTF.

The table lists this clone with a count of one. CDR3 nucleotide sequence: TGTGCCAGCAGCGGACAGGGGGGAACCACTGAAGCTTTCTTT. Translated, it gives CASSGQGGTTEAFF. This rearrangement joins TRBV9 to TRBJ1-1; 9 bases match TRBD1. V was clipped by 3 bases and J by 4 bases; unmatched bases: 4. Germline values: CDR1 SGDLS, CDR2 YYNGEE. The CDR3 loop spans 14 amino acids.

The chain carries TRBV6-5 and TRBJ2-3, with no clear D. Trimming pared 6 bases from V and 0 bases from J, leaving 13 bases between. CDR1 MNHEY and CDR2 SVGAGI come from the germline V gene. The CDR3 has 15 residues. The CDR3 DNA is TGTGCCAGCAGCAACAGCGTACGTAGCACAGATACGCAGTATTTT. Its translation: CASSNSVRSTDTQYF.

The CDR3 loop reads CASRPRGINEKLFF. In DNA form, the CDR3 reads TGTGCCAGCAGACCTCGGGGTATAAATGAAAAACTGTTTTTT. The V call is TRBV3-1 (or the pseudogene TRBV3-2), the J call TRBJ1-4; no reliable D call. V lost 6 bases, J lost 5 bases, and 13 bases lay in between. Germline assignment: CDR1 LGHDT and CDR2 YNNKEL (reference sequence). The CDR3 runs 14 residues.

This clone was seen a few times. The chain links TRBV30 to TRBJ1-2; weak D call: TRBD1 (6 bases). Trimming stripped 3 bases from V and 7 bases from J, with 12 bases between. CDR3 length: 12 residues. The germline gives CDR1 GTSNPN, CDR2 SVGIG (reference sequence). CDR3 protein: CAWSQGKGGYTF. Written as DNA, the CDR3 is TGTGCCTGGAGCCAGGGGAAGGGTGGCTACACCTTC.

This chain joins TRBV12-5 and TRBJ1-4, with D perhaps TRBD1 (6 bases). CDR1 and CDR2 (germline): LGHNT, FRNRAP. The CDR3 runs 16 residues. The V gene lost 2 bases and the J gene lost 7 bases, with 17 bases spanning the gap. Here the CDR3 DNA reads TGTGCTAGTGGTTTGAACCGACCGGGGGCCGGTGAAAAACTGTTTTTT. Translation: CASGLNRPGAGEKLFF.

The chain carries TRBV9 and TRBJ2-5; D possibly matches TRBD1 or TRBD2 (5 bases each). V shed 7 bases and J shed 7 bases, with 20 bases lying between them. Germline-derived CDR1 and CDR2 are SGDLS and YYNGEE. This CDR3 contains 14 residues. CDR3 loop: CASGETAHTGTQYF. CDR3 coding DNA: TGTGCCAGCGGGGAGACAGCCCACACCGGGACCCAGTACTTC.

The V and J genes are TRBV18 and TRBJ1-5, with D possibly TRBD1 on 5 matching bases. Germline CDR1 KGHSH, CDR2 LQKENI. Between the trimmed V and J ends, which lost 6 bases and 5 bases, there was a span of 11 bases. The CDR3 is made up of 13 amino acids. The CDR3 here is CASSWGGDQPQHF. The DNA of the CDR3 is TGTGCCAGCTCCTGGGGGGGAGATCAGCCCCAGCATTTT.

The genes are TRBV3-1 (or the pseudogene TRBV3-2) and TRBJ1-2; weak D call: TRBD1 (6 bases). In germline, CDR1 is LGHDT, CDR2 YNNKEL (reference sequence). V lost 0 bases to trimming and J lost 8 bases, with 16 bases between them. This CDR3 region has 15 residues. The CDR3 DNA sequence: TGTGCCAGCAGCCAAGATGTGGGGGGCGCGCAAGGCTACACCTTC. Its translation: CASSQDVGGAQGYTF.

The V gene is TRBV28, the J gene TRBJ1-4, with D hard to call. Trimming pared 7 bases from V and 8 bases from J, leaving 20 bases between. The CDR3 spans 15 residues. Germline V gene lookup returns CDR1 MDHEN and CDR2 SYDVKM. CDR3 residues: CASINQGFVKEKLFF. The CDR3 nucleotides are TGTGCCAGCATTAACCAAGGTTTCGTGAAGGAAAAACTGTTTTTT. The variable domain in full, with the rest retrieved from reference TRBV28 and TRBJ1-4, is DVKVTQSSRYLVKRTGEKVFLECVQDMDHENMFWYRQDPGLGLRLIYFSYDVKMKEKGDIPEGYSVSREKKERFSLILESASTNQTSMYLCASINQGFVKEKLFFGSGTQLSVL.

The rearrangement links TRBV19 to TRBJ1-1; D is possibly TRBD1 (6 bases). Deletions cut 3 bases from V and 0 bases from J, with 14 bases between. The CDR3 contains 16 residues. Germline V gene sequence: CDR1 LNHDA, CDR2 SQIVND (reference sequence). Here the CDR3 DNA reads TGTGCCAGTAGTATCCGTCAGGGGCGCTTGAACACTGAAGCTTTCTTT. Its protein product is CASSIRQGRLNTEAFF.

The chain is built from TRBV10-1 and TRBJ2-2; D is ambiguous. The germline gives CDR1 WNHNN, CDR2 SYGVQD (reference sequence). The CDR3 covers 15 residues. V dropped 3 bases and J dropped 0 bases, with 8 bases sitting between them. CDR3 residues: CASSENVANTGELFF. CDR3 DNA sequence: TGCGCCAGCAGTGAAAATGTCGCGAACACCGGGGAGCTGTTTTTT.

The CDR3 DNA follows: TGTGCCAGCAGCAGGGGTGGTTTCAACACTGAAGCTTTCTTT. Its translation is CASSRGGFNTEAFF. The chain uses TRBV7-2 and TRBJ1-1; tentatively, D is TRBD1 (5 bases). The ends were cut back, 5 bases at V and 2 bases at J, with 12 bases in the middle. This CDR3 is built from 14 residues. Germline V CDR1 and CDR2: SGHTA, FQGNSA.

The rearrangement links TRBV19 to TRBJ1-2, with D possibly TRBD1 on 5 matching bases. This CDR3 has 16 residues. V was pared by 5 bases and J by 1 base, with 17 bases between. Germline-derived CDR1 and CDR2 are LNHDA and SQIVND (reference sequence). This chain's CDR3 is CASSRRVTGINYGYTF. Written as DNA, the CDR3 is TGTGCCAGTAGTCGCCGGGTCACAGGAATTAACTATGGCTACACCTTC.

The chain carries TRBV5-5 and TRBJ2-7; 7 positions match TRBD1. Losses at the gene ends were 4 bases for V and 2 bases for J; bases not matched to a gene: 3. The CDR3 totals 13 residues. Germline V gene data show CDR1 as SGHKS and CDR2 as YYEKEE (reference sequence). CDR3 loop: CASSPGTAYEQYV. The CDR3 coding sequence is TGTGCCAGCAGCCCCGGGACAGCCTACGAGCAGTACGTC.

The J gene is TRBJ1-5, the V gene TRBV5-1, with TRBD1 matching 10 bases. From germline, CDR1 is SGHRS and CDR2 YFSETQ. There are 14 residues in the CDR3. V lost 4 bases, J lost 4 bases, and 2 bases stayed unmatched. CDR3 nucleotides: TGCGCCAGCAGCCGGACAGGGGGGAATCAGCCCCAGCATTTT. Amino acids: CASSRTGGNQPQHF.

This clone was observed a few times. The V and J genes are TRBV21-1 and TRBJ2-4. TRBV21-1 is classified as a pseudogene. CDR3 size: 17 residues. The CDR3 nucleotides are TGTGCCAGCAGCACCCAGACCGATATTCTAGCCAAAAACATTCAGTACTTC. It translates to CASSTQTDILAKNIQYF.

This clone was detected only a few times. This chain joins TRBV27 and TRBJ1-2; D possibly corresponds to TRBD1 (6 bases). CDR3 size: 13 residues. V gave up 6 bases and J gave up 7 bases, with 15 bases separating them. CDR1 and CDR2 (germline): MNHEY, SMNVEV (reference sequence). The CDR3 sequence is CASSSTLGAGYTF. CDR3 in DNA: TGTGCCAGCAGCAGCACCCTGGGGGCTGGCTACACCTTC.

The chain carries TRBV6-2 or TRBV6-3 and TRBJ1-5; 9 bases map to TRBD1. The CDR3 extends over 17 amino acids. V dropped 6 bases and J dropped 2; count of bases not matched to a gene: 11. Germline V gene data show CDR1 as MNHEY and CDR2 as SVGEGT. DNA of the CDR3: TGTGCCAGCAGCTCCGGGACAGGGCTCGGCGGCAATCAGCCCCAGCATTTT. Translated: CASSSGTGLGGNQPQHF.

J is TRBJ2-2 and V is TRBV5-4; tentatively, D is TRBD1 or TRBD2 (6 bases each). Germline V CDR1 and CDR2: SGHNT, YYREEE (reference sequence). The CDR3 has 15 residues. Trimming removed 2 bases at V and 7 bases at J, with 15 bases between. The CDR3 DNA is TGTGCCAGCAGCTTAATGGGGGGCGGAGGCGGGGAGCTGTTTTTT. Amino acids: CASSLMGGGGGELFF.